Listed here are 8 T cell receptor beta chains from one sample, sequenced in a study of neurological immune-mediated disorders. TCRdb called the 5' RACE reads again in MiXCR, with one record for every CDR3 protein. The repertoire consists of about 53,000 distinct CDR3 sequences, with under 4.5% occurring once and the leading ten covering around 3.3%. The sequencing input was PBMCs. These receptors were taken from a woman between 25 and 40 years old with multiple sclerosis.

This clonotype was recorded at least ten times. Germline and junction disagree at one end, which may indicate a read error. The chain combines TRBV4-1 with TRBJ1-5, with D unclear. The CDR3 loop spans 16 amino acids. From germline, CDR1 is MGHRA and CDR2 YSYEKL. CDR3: CASSQDSAYSNQPQNF. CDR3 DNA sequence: TGCGCCAGCAGCCAAGACTCCGCCTATAGCAATCAGCCCCAGAATTTT.

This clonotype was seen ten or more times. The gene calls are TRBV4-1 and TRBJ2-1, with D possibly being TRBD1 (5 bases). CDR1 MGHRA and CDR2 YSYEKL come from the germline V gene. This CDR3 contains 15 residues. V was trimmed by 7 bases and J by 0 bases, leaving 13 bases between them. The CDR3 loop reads CASNLDSYSYNEQFF. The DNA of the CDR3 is TGCGCCAGCAACCTCGACAGTTACTCCTACAATGAGCAGTTCTTC.

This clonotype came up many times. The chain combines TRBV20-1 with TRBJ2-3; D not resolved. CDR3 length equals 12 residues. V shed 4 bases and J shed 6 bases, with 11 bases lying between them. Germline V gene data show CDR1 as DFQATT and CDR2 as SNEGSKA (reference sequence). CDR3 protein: CSAKAQADTQYF. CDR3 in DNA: TGCAGTGCTAAGGCGCAGGCTGATACGCAGTATTTT.

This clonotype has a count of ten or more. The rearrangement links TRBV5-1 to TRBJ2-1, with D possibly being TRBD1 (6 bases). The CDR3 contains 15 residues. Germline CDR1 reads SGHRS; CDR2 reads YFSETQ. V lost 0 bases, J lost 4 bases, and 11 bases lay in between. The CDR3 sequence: CASSLAGDGYNEQFF. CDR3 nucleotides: TGCGCCAGCAGCTTGGCAGGGGACGGGTACAATGAGCAGTTCTTC.

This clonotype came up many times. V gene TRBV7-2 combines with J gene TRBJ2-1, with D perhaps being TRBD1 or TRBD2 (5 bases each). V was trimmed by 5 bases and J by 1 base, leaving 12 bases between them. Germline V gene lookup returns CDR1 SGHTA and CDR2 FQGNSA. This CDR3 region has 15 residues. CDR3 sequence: CASSQGTSSYNEQFF. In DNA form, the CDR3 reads TGTGCCAGCAGCCAAGGGACGTCGTCCTACAATGAGCAGTTCTTC.

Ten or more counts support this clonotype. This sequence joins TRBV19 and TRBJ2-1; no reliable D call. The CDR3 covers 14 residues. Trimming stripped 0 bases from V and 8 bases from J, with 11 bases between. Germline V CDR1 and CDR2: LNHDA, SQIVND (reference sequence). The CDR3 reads CASSIDSVTHEQFF. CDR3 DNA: TGTGCCAGTAGTATAGACTCCGTGACTCATGAGCAGTTCTTC.

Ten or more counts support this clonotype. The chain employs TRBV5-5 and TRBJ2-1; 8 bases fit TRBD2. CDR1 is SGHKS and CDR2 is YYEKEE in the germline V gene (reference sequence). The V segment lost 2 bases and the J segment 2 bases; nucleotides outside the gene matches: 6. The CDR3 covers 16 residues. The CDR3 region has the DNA TGTGCCAGCAGCTTCTTAGCGGGACAAACCTACAATGAGCAGTTCTTC. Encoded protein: CASSFLAGQTYNEQFF.

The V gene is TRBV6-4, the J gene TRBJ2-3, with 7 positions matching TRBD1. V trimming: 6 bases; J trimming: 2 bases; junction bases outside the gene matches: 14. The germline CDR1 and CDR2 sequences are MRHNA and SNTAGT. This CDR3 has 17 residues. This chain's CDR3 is CASRGLQGRPFTDTQYF. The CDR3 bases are TGTGCCAGCAGGGGCCTACAGGGGCGCCCATTCACAGATACGCAGTATTTT.